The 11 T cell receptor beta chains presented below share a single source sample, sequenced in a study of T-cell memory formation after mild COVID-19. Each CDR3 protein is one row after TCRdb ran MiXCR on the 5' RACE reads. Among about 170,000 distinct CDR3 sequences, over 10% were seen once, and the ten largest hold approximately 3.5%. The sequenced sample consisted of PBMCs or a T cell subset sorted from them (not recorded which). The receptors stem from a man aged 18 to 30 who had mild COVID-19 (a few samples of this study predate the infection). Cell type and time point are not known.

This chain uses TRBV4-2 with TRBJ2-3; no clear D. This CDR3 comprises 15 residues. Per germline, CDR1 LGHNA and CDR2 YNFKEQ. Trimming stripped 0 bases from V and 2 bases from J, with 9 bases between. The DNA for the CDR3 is TGTGCCAGCAGCCAAGAAAGATTTTTCACAGATACGCAGTATTTT. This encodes CASSQERFFTDTQYF.

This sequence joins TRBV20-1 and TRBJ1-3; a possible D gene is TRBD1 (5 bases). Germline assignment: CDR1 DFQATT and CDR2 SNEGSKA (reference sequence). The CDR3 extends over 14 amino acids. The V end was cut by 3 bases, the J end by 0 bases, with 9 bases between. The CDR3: CSARSGPSGNTIYF. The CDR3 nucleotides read TGCAGTGCTAGGTCAGGGCCCTCTGGAAACACCATATATTTT.

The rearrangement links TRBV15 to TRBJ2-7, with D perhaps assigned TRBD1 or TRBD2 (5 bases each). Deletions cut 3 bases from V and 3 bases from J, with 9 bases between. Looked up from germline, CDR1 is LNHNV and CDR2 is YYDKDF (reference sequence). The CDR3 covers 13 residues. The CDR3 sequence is CATSRGPVYEQYV. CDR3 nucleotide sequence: TGTGCCACCAGCAGGGGACCGGTCTACGAGCAGTACGTC.

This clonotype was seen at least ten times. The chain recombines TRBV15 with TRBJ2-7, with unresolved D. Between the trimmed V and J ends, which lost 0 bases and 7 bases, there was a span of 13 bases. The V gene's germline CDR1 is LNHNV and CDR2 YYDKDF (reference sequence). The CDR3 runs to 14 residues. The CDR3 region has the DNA TGTGCCACCAGCAGAGATCCGGCAGGCCTGGAGCAGTACGTC. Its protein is CATSRDPAGLEQYV.

The CDR3 bases are TGTGCCAGCAGCCCCCCCCTTACAGGGGATTATTTGGCCCTCCACTTT. Encoded protein: CASSPPLTGDYLALHF. The chain employs TRBV7-9 and TRBJ1-6, with 7 bases that match TRBD1. Per germline, CDR1 SEHNR and CDR2 FQNEAQ (reference sequence). The CDR3 has 16 residues. V gave up 5 bases and J gave up 14 bases; unmatched junction bases: 18.

The CDR3 DNA reads TGTGCCAGCAGCCCGACAGTCTACAGCTACACCTTC. Protein product: CASSPTVYSYTF. This rearrangement joins TRBV7-9 to TRBJ1-2, with a weak D call TRBD1 (5 bases). Germline V gene lookup returns CDR1 SEHNR and CDR2 FQNEAQ (reference sequence). CDR3 length equals 12 residues. V was pared by 5 bases and J by 9 bases, with 13 bases between.

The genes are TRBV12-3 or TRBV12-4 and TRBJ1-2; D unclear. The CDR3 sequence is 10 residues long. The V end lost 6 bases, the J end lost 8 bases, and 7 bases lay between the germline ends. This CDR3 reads CASREEGYTF. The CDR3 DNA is TGTGCCAGCAGGGAAGAAGGCTACACCTTC.

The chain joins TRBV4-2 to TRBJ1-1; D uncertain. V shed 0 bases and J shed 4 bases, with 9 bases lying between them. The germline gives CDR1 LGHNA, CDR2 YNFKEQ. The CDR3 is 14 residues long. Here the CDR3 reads CASSQDRHSTEAFF. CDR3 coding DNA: TGTGCCAGCAGCCAAGATAGGCATAGCACTGAAGCTTTCTTT.

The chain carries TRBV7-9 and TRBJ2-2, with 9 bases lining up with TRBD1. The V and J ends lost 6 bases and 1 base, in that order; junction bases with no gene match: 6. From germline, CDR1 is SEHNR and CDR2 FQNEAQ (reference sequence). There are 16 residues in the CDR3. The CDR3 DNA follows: TGTGCCAGCAGATCAGCGGGACAGGGGAACACCGGGGAGCTGTTTTTT. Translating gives CASRSAGQGNTGELFF.

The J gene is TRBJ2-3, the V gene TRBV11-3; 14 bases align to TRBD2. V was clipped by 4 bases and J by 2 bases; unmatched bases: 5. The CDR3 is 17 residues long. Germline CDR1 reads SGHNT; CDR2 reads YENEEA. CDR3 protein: CASSSGLAGDYTDTQYF. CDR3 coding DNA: TGTGCCAGCAGCTCGGGACTAGCGGGGGACTACACAGATACGCAGTATTTT.

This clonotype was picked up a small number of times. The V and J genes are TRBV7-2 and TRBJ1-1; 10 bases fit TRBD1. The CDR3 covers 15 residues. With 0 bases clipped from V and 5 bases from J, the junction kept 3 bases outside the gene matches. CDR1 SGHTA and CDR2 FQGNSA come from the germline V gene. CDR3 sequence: CASSLAGTGETEAFF. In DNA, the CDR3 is TGTGCCAGCAGCTTAGCCGGGACAGGGGAGACTGAAGCTTTCTTT.